What follows is one T cell receptor beta chain and its context. As to treatment: approximately 18 received Ad26.COV2.S at low or high dose, single or two shots; about 5 received placebo; per-sample allocation not given. Specimens were obtained on day 63 following the first vaccine or placebo injection. Germline V lookup: CDR1 LNHDA, CDR2 SQIVND (reference sequence). Trimming shortened V by 7 bases and J by 8 bases, and 17 bases separated the two germline ends. This CDR3 comprises 14 residues. These data originate in a study of Ad26.COV2.S vaccination and SARS-CoV-2 variants. Here immunoSEQ multiplex PCR was the method, and the copy in TCRdb shows in-frame clones only, minus some. Of hundreds of thousands of clones in the sample, around 87% were seen once.

This receptor was identified in a person between 18 and 59 years old who received the Ad26.COV2.S COVID-19 vaccine or a placebo. This chain links TRBV19 with TRBJ1-4, with D uncertain. The specimen was peripheral blood, collected in a trial of Ad26.COV2.S vaccine versus placebo. The CDR3: CASKHLQTSEKLFF. CDR3 sequence (DNA): TGTGCCAGTAAACATTTGCAGACCAGCGAAAAACTGTTTTTT.